This T cell receptor (beta chain) emerged from a study of T cells after yellow fever vaccination. Study as a whole: Fractions of low cell number were prepared using SMART-Seq v4 Ultra Low Input. Notes on the study in general: On re-exposure, the response was weaker but peaked faster, at day 5 versus 15.

From the 5' RACE reads, TCRdb called clonotypes with MiXCR, one entry per CDR3 protein. The table lists more than 300,000 distinct CDR3 sequences, about 6.9% of them singletons. About this clonotype itself: Antigen unknown.

The CDR3 is 14 amino acids. V was cut by 5 bases and J by 7 bases, with 14 bases left in between. Per germline, CDR1 SGHTA and CDR2 FQGTGA. The rearrangement uses TRBV7-3 and TRBJ2-2; tentatively, D is TRBD2 (5 bases). The sequence was obtained from a man between 18 and 35 years old who received the YFV17D yellow fever vaccine. The material sequenced was PBMCs, taken 45 days after the first yellow fever vaccination. The CDR3 loop is CASSPTLRGGELFF. In nucleotides, the CDR3 is TGTGCCAGCAGCCCCACCCTACGGGGCGGGGAGCTGTTTTTT.